Each of the 14 T cell receptor beta chains below was sequenced from the same sample in a study of T cells in women clearing cervical HPV infection. Produced via immunoSEQ multiplex PCR; TCRdb's table is partial and in-frame only. This table lists around 15,000 clones. Sample: blood buffy coat. Receptors originate from a woman between 18 and 70 years old with a cervical HPV16 infection that either progressed to CIN3+ or cleared (not recorded which).

Concerning this clone itself: Sequencing ends 3 residues short of the CDR3 end; the germline J gene provides the rest. This chain uses TRBV28 with TRBJ2-5, with a possible D match to TRBD1 (6 bases). Germline values: CDR1 MDHEN, CDR2 SYDVKM. V shed 2 bases and J shed 3 bases, with 10 bases lying between them. The CDR3 runs 14 residues. The covered CDR3 bases are TGTGCCAGCAGTTTACCGGGACACAAAGAGACC. Amino acids: CASSLPGHKET. The entire CDR3 protein is CASSLPGHKETQYF.

Comments on this clone: Sequencing ends 3 residues short of the CDR3 end; the germline J gene provides the rest. The chain links TRBV11-2 to TRBJ1-3; D may be TRBD1 (6 bases). This CDR3 comprises 13 residues. Germline V gives CDR1 SGHAT, CDR2 FQNNGV. V gave up 5 bases and J gave up 4 bases, with 9 bases separating them. The CDR3 sequence is CASSRQEGNTIYF. CDR3 DNA (partial): TGTGCCAGCAGCCGACAGGAGGGAAACACC. Based on the CDR3 plus reference TRBV11-2 and TRBJ1-3, the full variable domain is EAGVAQSPRYKIIEKRQSVAFWCNPISGHATLYWYQQILGQGPKLLIQFQNNGVVDDSQLPKDRFSAERLKGVDSTLKIQPAKLEDSAVYLCASSRQEGNTIYFGEGSWLTVV.

Turning to this clone: The read terminates 3 residues ahead of where the CDR3 ends, so the germline J gene completes it. The V and J genes are TRBV6-2 or TRBV6-3 and TRBJ2-1, with TRBD2 matching over 7 bases. Trimming cost V 2 bases and J 4 bases; bases outside gene matches: 11. CDR1 is MNHEY, CDR2 SVGEGT, per germline. The CDR3 contains 17 residues. The CDR3 bases that were read are TGTGCCAGCAGTTACCACCGACTAGCTTCACCATACAATGAG. Translation: CASSYHRLASPYNE. The whole CDR3 protein is CASSYHRLASPYNEQFF.

By frequency, this clone is medium-sized. The observed sequence ends 3 residues before the CDR3 terminus, with the missing tail filled in from the germline J gene. This rearrangement joins TRBV10-3 to TRBJ1-4, with unresolved D. The CDR3 is made up of 14 amino acids. Looked up from germline, CDR1 is ENHRY and CDR2 is SYGVKD. The V end was cut by 5 bases, the J end by 8 bases, with 15 bases between. CDR3 DNA (partial): TGTGCCATCAGTAGCGGACGGGAAGGGGAAAAA. Amino acids: CAISSGREGEK. The full CDR3 sequence reads CAISSGREGEKLFF.

Details on this clone: The CDR3 end lies 3 residues beyond the end of the read and is filled in from the germline J gene. This chain links TRBV3-1 (or the pseudogene TRBV3-2) with TRBJ1-4; 7 bases align to TRBD1. Germline V lookup: CDR1 LGHDT, CDR2 YNNKEL (reference sequence). The length of the CDR3 is 15 residues. V lost 3 bases, J lost 4 bases, and 5 bases stayed unmatched. This CDR3 is CASSQIRGVNEKLFF. The DNA read from the CDR3 is TGTGCCAGCAGCCAGATCAGGGGGGTTAATGAAAAA.

In the case of this clone: Coverage ceases 3 residues before the CDR3 finishes, and the germline J gene fills in the end. This rearrangement joins TRBV19 to TRBJ2-1; D gene uncertain. Trimming removed 2 bases from V and 0 bases from J, with 11 bases in between. Germline CDR1 and CDR2: LNHDA and SQIVND (reference sequence). The CDR3 length is 16 residues. CDR3 bases read: TGTGCCAGTAGTATAAGGCATCCGAGCTCCTACAATGAG. It codes for CASSIRHPSSYNE. The CDR3 in its entirety is CASSIRHPSSYNEQFF.

For this clone: The read ends 3 residues early relative to the CDR3; the germline J gene fills the gap. The J gene is TRBJ2-3, the V gene TRBV13, with TRBD2 matching 13 bases. CDR1 is PRHDT and CDR2 is FYEKMQ in the germline V gene (reference sequence). The V gene end was trimmed by 2 bases and the J gene end by 1 base; junction bases not matched to a gene: 6. The CDR3 is 18 amino acids. The part of the CDR3 DNA that was read is TGTGCCAGCAGCTTACTACTAGCGGGGGGGCCTGGCACAGATACG. Translating gives CASSLLLAGGPGTDT. The full CDR3 sequence reads CASSLLLAGGPGTDTQYF. The entire variable domain, with the rest obtained from reference TRBV13 and TRBJ2-3, is as follows: AAGVIQSPRHLIKEKRETATLKCYPIPRHDTVYWYQQGPGQDPQFLISFYEKMQSDKGSIPDRFSAQQFSDYHSELNMSSLELGDSALYFCASSLLLAGGPGTDTQYFGPGTRLTVL.

The CDR3 DNA, read in part, is TGTGCCAGTACTTCCAGCTGGGGGGTAGAGAATCAGCCC. This encodes CASTSSWGVENQP. The whole CDR3 protein is CASTSSWGVENQPQHF. The J gene is TRBJ1-5, the V gene TRBV19; the D gene is possibly TRBD1 (5 bases). The read stops 3 residues short of the end of the CDR3; the missing end is completed from the germline J gene. The germline V gene encodes CDR1 LNHDA and CDR2 SQIVND (reference sequence). The CDR3 totals 16 residues. V gave up 7 bases and J gave up 4 bases, with 20 bases separating them.

Remarks on this clone: The CDR3 goes on 3 residues after the read ends, and that part is filled in from the germline J gene. This chain joins TRBV20-1 and TRBJ2-1; 8 bases align to TRBD2. The germline V gene encodes CDR1 DFQATT and CDR2 SNEGSKA (reference sequence). CDR3 length: 15 amino acids. With 0 bases clipped from V and 6 bases from J, the junction kept 7 bases outside the gene matches. The CDR3 sequence: CSARDAQRGFNEQFF. CDR3 bases read: TGCAGTGCTAGAGATGCCCAGCGGGGGTTCAATGAG.

Points on this clone: The read stops 3 residues short of the end of the CDR3; the missing end is completed from the germline J gene. The V and J genes are TRBV20-1 and TRBJ2-7; TRBD1 or TRBD2 may be the D gene (5 bases each). In germline, CDR1 is DFQATT, CDR2 SNEGSKA (reference sequence). The V gene lost 3 bases and the J gene lost 2 bases, with 14 bases spanning the gap. This CDR3 has 14 residues. The covered CDR3 bases are TGCAGTGCTAGTAAGGCAGGGAGTGCCTACGAG. Protein product: CSASKAGSAYE. The whole CDR3 protein is CSASKAGSAYEQYF.

About this clone itself: The read gets to within 3 residues of the CDR3 end, and the germline J gene fills in the rest. V usage is TRBV5-1 and J usage is TRBJ2-1, with D possibly being TRBD1 or TRBD2 (5 bases each). CDR1 is SGHRS and CDR2 is YFSETQ in the germline V gene. The CDR3 loop spans 14 amino acids. The ends were cut back, 2 bases at V and 7 bases at J, with 13 bases in the middle. The sequenced CDR3 bases are TGCGCCAGCAGCTTCGGCAGGGAGAGGAATGAG. Its translation: CASSFGRERNE. Given in full, the CDR3 is CASSFGRERNEQFF. Based on the CDR3 plus reference TRBV5-1 and TRBJ2-1, the full variable domain is KAGVTQTPRYLIKTRGQQVTLSCSPISGHRSVSWYQQTPGQGLQFLFEYFSETQRNKGNFPGRFSGRQFSNSRSEMNVSTLELGDSALYLCASSFGRERNEQFFGPGTRLTVL.

Of note for this clone: The observed sequence ends 3 residues before the CDR3 terminus, with the missing tail filled in from the germline J gene. This rearrangement joins TRBV7-2 to TRBJ2-5; 10 nucleotides agree with TRBD2. V lost 1 base and J lost 1; bases outside the gene matches: 0. The germline gives CDR1 SGHTA, CDR2 FQGNSA. The CDR3 is 15 residues long. The sequenced CDR3 bases are TGTGCCAGCAGCTTAGGGACTAGCGGCCAAGAGACC. Translation: CASSLGTSGQET. The CDR3 in full is CASSLGTSGQETQYF. Together with reference TRBV7-2 and TRBJ2-5, the CDR3 gives the full variable domain: GAGVSQSPSNKVTEKGKDVELRCDPISGHTALYWYRQSLGQGLEFLIYFQGNSAPDKSGLPSDRFSAERTGGSVSTLTIQRTQQEDSAVYLCASSLGTSGQETQYFGPGTRLLVL.

Of note for this clone: Coverage ceases 3 residues before the CDR3 finishes, and the germline J gene fills in the end. The rearrangement links TRBV7-9 to TRBJ1-1; TRBD1 matches 8 bases. The CDR3 covers 13 residues. Germline CDR1 SEHNR, CDR2 FQNEAQ (reference sequence). The CDR3 DNA, read in part, is TGTGCCAGCAGTGAGGCAGGGGGCGCGGAA. Protein: CASSEAGGAE. The entire CDR3 protein reads CASSEAGGAEAFF.

Concerning this clone itself: From the germline J gene comes the end of the CDR3, since the read stops 3 residues before it. V usage is TRBV28 and J usage is TRBJ2-3; D may be TRBD1 (6 bases). This CDR3 region has 15 residues. From germline, CDR1 is MDHEN and CDR2 SYDVKM. V was cut by 6 bases and J by 0 bases, with 13 bases left in between. The CDR3 is CASRTGTTSTDTQYF. The covered CDR3 bases are TGTGCCAGCAGGACCGGGACAACTAGCACAGATACG.